The clone carrying this TCR beta chain was detected only a few times. These data come from a study of T-cell reconstitution after alpha-beta-depleted transplantation in children. Germline CDR1 and CDR2: DFQATT and SNEGSKA (reference sequence). The ends were cut back, 0 bases at V and 0 bases at J, with 12 bases in the middle. The CDR3 extends over 16 amino acids. The TCRbeta library was prepared with unique molecular identifiers. Using its own MiXCR run on the PCR reads, TCRdb lists one record per CDR3 protein. The repertoire holds a few hundred thousand distinct CDR3 sequences, with about 9.3% as singletons.

The sample consisted of PBMCs from the stem cell graft donor, taken from the stem cell graft. The clonotype was recovered from a human donor who donated a stem cell graft to a child with acute lymphoblastic leukemia. V usage is TRBV20-1 and J usage is TRBJ2-1; tentative D call: TRBD2 (6 bases). The CDR3 DNA follows: TGCAGTGCTAGAGATCTAGCGCAGAGCTCCTACAATGAGCAGTTCTTC. This gives the protein CSARDLAQSSYNEQFF.